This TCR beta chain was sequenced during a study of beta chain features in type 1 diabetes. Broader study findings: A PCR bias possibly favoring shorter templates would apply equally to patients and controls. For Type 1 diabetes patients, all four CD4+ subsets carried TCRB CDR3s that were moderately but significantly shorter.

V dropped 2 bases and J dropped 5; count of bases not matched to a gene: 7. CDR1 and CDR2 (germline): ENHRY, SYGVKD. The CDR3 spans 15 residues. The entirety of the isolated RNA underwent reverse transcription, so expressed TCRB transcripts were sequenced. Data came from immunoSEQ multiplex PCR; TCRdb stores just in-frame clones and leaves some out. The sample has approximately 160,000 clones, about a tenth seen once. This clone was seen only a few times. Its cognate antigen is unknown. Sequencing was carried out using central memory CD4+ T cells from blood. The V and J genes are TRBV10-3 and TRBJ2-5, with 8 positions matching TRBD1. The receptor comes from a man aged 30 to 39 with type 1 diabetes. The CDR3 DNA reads TGTGCCATCAGTGAGAGACAGGGGCGCGGGGAGACCCAGTACTTC. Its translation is CAISERQGRGETQYF.